Here is one TCR beta chain with its context. The table came from immunoSEQ multiplex PCR; TCRdb's copy has only in-frame clones and leaves some out. The repertoire holds about 50,000 clones, with roughly 77% as singletons. Per the germline V gene, CDR1 is LNHDA and CDR2 is SQIVND (reference sequence). Trimming shortened V by 1 base and J by 1 base, and 10 bases separated the two germline ends. The CDR3 has 15 amino acids. These data originate in a study of blood T cell repertoires in COVID-19. Study information: Material from acute and convalescent COVID-19 was sourced from the United States, Italy and Spain.

V and J are TRBV19 and TRBJ1-1, with D tentatively TRBD1 (5 bases). The sequencing sample was made of peripheral blood. The TCR originated in a man between 65 and 85 years old with active or convalescent COVID-19. The CDR3 coding sequence is TGTGCCAGTAGTATAGCGGGGGGGAGGAACACTGAAGCTTTCTTT. Its translation: CASSIAGGRNTEAFF.